This entry lists 6 T cell receptor beta chains sequenced from one sample in a study of OX40 agonist ivuxolimab in advanced cancers. TCRdb's copy holds only in-frame clones and misses some; the assay was immunoSEQ multiplex PCR. Here the sample spans about 78,000 clones, under 90% being singletons. The source was CD4+ or CD8+ T cells sorted from blood, collected in a trial of the OX40 agonist ivuxolimab. The receptor source for this set is an adult with an advanced solid tumor such as melanoma, head and neck, liver or kidney cancer.

This clone was counted a single time. The V gene is TRBV25-1, the J gene TRBJ1-2; 12 positions agree with TRBD1. The CDR3 extends over 17 amino acids. V dropped 1 base and J dropped 6; count of bases not matched to a gene: 9. Germline loops: CDR1 MGHDK, CDR2 SYGVNS. The chain's CDR3 is CASSELGTGGFSDGYTF. In DNA, the CDR3 is TGTGCCAGCAGTGAATTGGGGACAGGGGGCTTTTCGGATGGCTACACCTTC.

V usage is TRBV5-4 and J usage is TRBJ2-5; TRBD2 is a possible D gene (6 bases). This CDR3 has 15 residues. Germline-derived CDR1 and CDR2 are SGHNT and YYREEE (reference sequence). V was clipped by 0 bases and J by 4 bases, with 13 bases between them. The CDR3: CASSLGLASTETQYF. Here the CDR3 DNA reads TGTGCCAGCAGCTTGGGCCTAGCGTCCACAGAGACCCAGTACTTC.

This chain links TRBV7-3 with TRBJ2-7; D remains ambiguous. Trimming shortened V by 5 bases and J by 6 bases, and 14 bases separated the two germline ends. Germline CDR1 reads SGHTA; CDR2 reads FQGTGA. The CDR3 totals 13 residues. The CDR3 loop reads CASSRTRMGEQYF. In DNA, the CDR3 is TGTGCCAGCAGCCGTACACGGATGGGCGAGCAGTACTTC.

This clone has more than one count but fewer than ten. The chain carries TRBV7-2 and TRBJ2-1; D is perhaps TRBD2 (5 bases). Germline V gene lookup returns CDR1 SGHTA and CDR2 FQGNSA. CDR3 length: 14 amino acids. Trimming stripped 3 bases from V and 6 bases from J, with 12 bases between. The CDR3 sequence is CASSFQRTVNEQFF. The CDR3 nucleotides read TGTGCCAGCAGCTTTCAGCGGACGGTCAATGAGCAGTTCTTC.

This chain uses TRBV6-1 with TRBJ2-1; D assignment may be TRBD1 or TRBD2 (5 bases each). The CDR3 spans 13 residues. The ends were cut back, 10 bases at V and 11 bases at J, with 21 bases in the middle. Germline assignment: CDR1 MNHNS and CDR2 SASEGT. The CDR3 DNA is TGTGCCACCATGGGTCGGGACGGAGAGAAGCAGTTCTTC. Translated, it gives CATMGRDGEKQFF.

The J gene is TRBJ2-7, the V gene TRBV28, with a possible D match to TRBD2 (5 bases). Trimming stripped 6 bases from V and 0 bases from J, with 15 bases between. Per the germline V gene, CDR1 is MDHEN and CDR2 is SYDVKM. The CDR3 spans 15 residues. The CDR3 loop reads CASRPNRRGSYEQYF. The CDR3 coding sequence is TGTGCCAGCAGACCCAACAGACGGGGCTCCTACGAGCAGTACTTC.